The 21 T cell receptor beta chains below all came from one sample that was sequenced in a study of Ad26.COV2.S vaccination and SARS-CoV-2 variants (dated by TCRdb to 2020 to 2023). In light of the paper, this sample's treatment or condition label describes: roughly 20 received Ad26.COV2.S at low or high dose, single or two shots; five or six received placebo; per-sample allocation not given. For vaccine and placebo recipients, the sequenced repertoires came from samples collected on day 63 after the first injection. The library relied on the immunoSEQ multiplex PCR assay. Entries here come from immuneACCESS through TCRdb and include only in-frame sequences with V and J called. Some clones fail to appear in such tables; in the studies checked, an unresolved V gene covers under half of the shortfall, and the cause of the remainder is unknown. The sample table holds 350,000 to 400,000 clones, of which around nine tenths were seen once. The ten top clones hold approximately 3.7% of the sample.

The source was peripheral blood, collected in a trial of Ad26.COV2.S vaccine versus placebo. The receptors come from a person aged 18-65 years who received the Ad26.COV2.S COVID-19 vaccine or a placebo.

The J gene is TRBJ1-1, the V gene TRBV29-1, with 8 bases identical to TRBD1. Germline V gene lookup returns CDR1 SQVTM and CDR2 ANQGSEA. Unmatched junction bases numbered 8, after V lost 0 bases and J lost 5 bases. This CDR3 is built from 15 residues. The CDR3 DNA follows: TGCAGCGTTGAAGAGATGGACAGGGCGGGGACTGAAGCTTTCTTT. Residues: CSVEEMDRAGTEAFF.

The CDR3 nucleotides read TGCGCCAGCTGTGTTGAGGTAGGGAGCCCAGATACGCAGTATTTT. Protein sequence: CASCVEVGSPDTQYF. J is TRBJ2-3 and V is TRBV5-1, with a weak D call TRBD2 (5 bases). The CDR3 runs 15 residues. Trimming removed 7 bases from V and 4 bases from J, with 19 bases in between. The germline V gene encodes CDR1 SGHRS and CDR2 YFSETQ.

Notes on this clone: The same CDR3 arises from other DNA sequences in this sample as well. This chain uses TRBV5-1 with TRBJ2-2; D is unresolved. The V end was cut by 0 bases, the J end by 0 bases, with 3 bases between. The CDR3 covers 14 residues. CDR1 is SGHRS, CDR2 YFSETQ, per germline. CDR3 amino acids: CASSLDPNTGELFF. The CDR3 nucleotides are TGCGCCAGCAGCTTGGACCCGAACACCGGGGAGCTGTTTTTT.

The chain uses TRBV7-2 and TRBJ1-2; D gene ambiguous. The CDR3 length is 14 residues. Germline assignment: CDR1 SGHTA and CDR2 FQGNSA. The ends were cut back, 2 bases at V and 8 bases at J, with 15 bases in the middle. CDR3 coding DNA: TGTGCCAGCAGCTTAAACCCGGGCGCGGAAGGCTACACCTTC. Protein: CASSLNPGAEGYTF.

This chain joins TRBV11-2 and TRBJ2-5; D not certain. There are 15 residues in the CDR3. V gave up 0 bases and J gave up 5 bases, with 13 bases separating them. Germline-derived CDR1 and CDR2 are SGHAT and FQNNGV. The CDR3 here is CASSLEIARAETQYF. For the CDR3, the DNA is TGTGCCAGCAGCTTAGAAATAGCTCGTGCTGAGACCCAGTACTTC.

The rearrangement uses TRBV7-2 and TRBJ2-7; D is undetermined. The CDR3 sequence is 14 residues long. Germline CDR1 SGHTA, CDR2 FQGNSA. V lost 2 bases and J lost 4, with 12 bases in between. The CDR3 reads CASSLSWWRYEQYF. Written as DNA, the CDR3 is TGTGCCAGCAGCTTATCGTGGTGGCGGTACGAGCAGTACTTC.

The genes are TRBV5-4 and TRBJ1-4, with D hard to call. This CDR3 comprises 15 residues. Trimming took 4 bases from V and 5 from J, leaving 15 bases between them. CDR1 and CDR2 from the germline V gene are SGHNT and YYREEE (reference sequence). The CDR3 DNA follows: TGTGCCAGCAGCCAAGCCCTTGGAGGAAATGAAAAACTGTTTTTT. It yields the protein CASSQALGGNEKLFF.

V gene TRBV6-5 combines with J gene TRBJ1-5; 9 bases are shared with TRBD1. CDR3 length: 14 amino acids. The germline gives CDR1 MNHEY, CDR2 SVGAGI. The ends lost 5 bases at V and 4 bases at J; junction bases unmatched: 3. CDR3 loop: CASSRDRVNQPQHF. CDR3 coding DNA: TGTGCCAGCAGTAGGGACAGGGTGAATCAGCCCCAGCATTTT.

The V call is TRBV5-5, the J call TRBJ1-3; tentative D call: TRBD1 (6 bases). Germline V CDR1 and CDR2: SGHKS, YYEKEE (reference sequence). The CDR3 runs 15 residues. Trimming removed 2 bases from V and 2 bases from J, with 11 bases in between. The CDR3 sequence: CASSLSQGPGNTIYF. CDR3 sequence (DNA): TGTGCCAGCAGCTTATCACAGGGTCCTGGAAACACCATATATTTT.

V is TRBV5-1 and J is TRBJ1-6; D ambiguous. CDR3 length equals 15 residues. Trimming took 0 bases from V and 8 from J, leaving 12 bases between them. Germline lookup yields CDR1 SGHRS and CDR2 YFSETQ. CDR3 amino acids: CASSLALFGHSPLHF. In nucleotides, the CDR3 is TGCGCCAGCAGCTTGGCCCTTTTCGGACATTCACCCCTCCACTTT.

V usage is TRBV7-2 and J usage is TRBJ1-1, with D possibly being TRBD1 (5 bases). The CDR3 is 15 amino acids. V gave up 5 bases and J gave up 4 bases, with 17 bases separating them. The germline V gene has CDR1 SGHTA and CDR2 FQGNSA. CDR3 loop: CASSTRGGVGTEAFF. CDR3 coding DNA: TGTGCCAGCAGCACACGGGGGGGAGTCGGCACTGAAGCTTTCTTT.

The genes are TRBV5-6 and TRBJ2-1; 7 bases map to TRBD2. The V segment lost 3 bases and the J segment 4 bases; nucleotides outside the gene matches: 4. This CDR3 is built from 14 residues. The V gene's germline CDR1 is SGHDT and CDR2 YYEEEE. This CDR3 reads CASSWPGGYNEQFF. CDR3 sequence (DNA): TGTGCCAGCAGCTGGCCGGGGGGTTACAATGAGCAGTTCTTC.

To note about this clone: The sample has other DNA sequences that encode this CDR3 too. This rearrangement joins TRBV4-3 to TRBJ2-5; a possible D gene is TRBD2 (5 bases). The germline CDR1 and CDR2 sequences are LGHNA and YSLEER. V was clipped by 0 bases and J by 4 bases, with 9 bases between them. The CDR3 has 14 residues. The CDR3 nucleotides read TGCGCCAGCAGCCAAGATCCTAGCCCAGAGACCCAGTACTTC. Translated, it gives CASSQDPSPETQYF.

In nucleotides, the CDR3 is TGTGCCAGTAGTACCGACTCGCAGTTCTTC. Translated, it gives CASSTDSQFF. This chain connects TRBV19 to TRBJ2-1; unclear D gene. V lost 4 bases to trimming and J lost 12 bases, with 7 bases between them. This CDR3 is built from 10 residues. Germline CDR1 is LNHDA and CDR2 is SQIVND (reference sequence).

J is TRBJ1-2 and V is TRBV4-2; TRBD1 might be the D (5 bases). V lost 4 bases, J lost 1 base, and 13 bases lay in between. There are 15 residues in the CDR3. Germline V CDR1 and CDR2: LGHNA, YNFKEQ. For the CDR3, the DNA is TGTGCCAGCAGCCCCGACAGCTACTATAACTATGGCTACACCTTC. Translated, it gives CASSPDSYYNYGYTF.

The chain has TRBV4-1 and TRBJ2-6; D gene uncertain. Germline V gene sequence: CDR1 MGHRA, CDR2 YSYEKL. The V gene lost 0 bases and the J gene lost 0 bases, with 9 bases spanning the gap. The CDR3 is 17 amino acids. The CDR3 here is CASSQDQAFSGANVLTF. DNA for the CDR3: TGCGCCAGCAGCCAAGATCAGGCCTTCTCTGGGGCCAACGTCCTGACTTTC.

The CDR3 DNA reads TGTGCCAGCAGTTCCCTCTTCACTGATACGCAGTATTTT. This encodes CASSSLFTDTQYF. V is TRBV27 and J is TRBJ2-3; D is unclear. With 4 bases removed from V and 6 bases from J, the gap between germline ends came to 11 bases. CDR1 MNHEY and CDR2 SMNVEV come from the germline V gene (reference sequence). This CDR3 has 13 amino acids.

V gene TRBV5-6 combines with J gene TRBJ2-3, with TRBD2 matching over 13 bases. V gave up 1 base and J gave up 2 bases; unmatched junction bases: 4. CDR3 length equals 17 residues. Germline loops: CDR1 SGHDT, CDR2 YYEEEE. The CDR3 loop reads CASSLRGLAGSTDTQYF. CDR3 bases: TGTGCCAGCAGCTTGAGGGGACTAGCGGGATCCACAGATACGCAGTATTTT.

The rearrangement uses TRBV7-2 and TRBJ1-2, with 12 bases fitting TRBD1. The CDR3 is 15 amino acids. The V segment lost 5 bases and the J segment 7 bases; nucleotides outside the gene matches: 8. Per germline, CDR1 SGHTA and CDR2 FQGNSA. In DNA, the CDR3 is TGTGCCAGCAGCGGAGCCGGGACAGGGGGCAGTGGCTACACCTTC. This gives the protein CASSGAGTGGSGYTF.

This chain links TRBV5-8 with TRBJ2-7; 7 positions match TRBD2. V lost 3 bases, J lost 0 bases, and 9 bases stayed unmatched. CDR3 length: 16 residues. Germline CDR1 and CDR2: SGHTS and YDEGEE. The CDR3 coding sequence is TGTGCCAGCAGCTCCCCGACTAGCCCCCACTCCTACGAGCAGTACTTC. This encodes CASSSPTSPHSYEQYF.

CDR3 in amino acids: CASSSWRANEGNTIYF. In DNA form, the CDR3 reads TGTGCCAGCAGCTCTTGGAGGGCCAATGAAGGAAACACCATATATTTT. The chain joins TRBV5-5 to TRBJ1-3; D gene unclear. CDR1 is SGHKS, CDR2 YYEKEE, per germline (reference sequence). V was cut by 3 bases and J by 4 bases, with 17 bases left in between. The CDR3 is 16 amino acids.